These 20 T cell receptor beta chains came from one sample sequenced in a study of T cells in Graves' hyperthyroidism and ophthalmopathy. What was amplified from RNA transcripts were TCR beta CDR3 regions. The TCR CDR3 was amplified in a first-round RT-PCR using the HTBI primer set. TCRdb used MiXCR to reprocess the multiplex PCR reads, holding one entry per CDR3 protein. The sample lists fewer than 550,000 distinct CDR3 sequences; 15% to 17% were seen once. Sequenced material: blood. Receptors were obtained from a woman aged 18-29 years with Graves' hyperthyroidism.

The CDR3 bases are TGTGCCAGCAAGATCAGGCGGGAAGGCGATGGCTACACCTTC. Its protein is CASKIRREGDGYTF. The chain has TRBV6-1 and TRBJ1-2, with D unclear. The germline V gene encodes CDR1 MNHNS and CDR2 SASEGT. The CDR3 loop spans 14 amino acids. Trimming shortened V by 7 bases and J by 6 bases, and 18 bases separated the two germline ends.

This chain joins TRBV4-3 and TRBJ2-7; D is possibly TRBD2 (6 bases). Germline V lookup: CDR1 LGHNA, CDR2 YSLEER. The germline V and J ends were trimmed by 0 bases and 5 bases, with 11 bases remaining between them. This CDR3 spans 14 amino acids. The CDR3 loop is CASSQDGRGNEQYF. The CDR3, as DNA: TGCGCCAGCAGCCAAGATGGGCGGGGCAACGAGCAGTACTTC.

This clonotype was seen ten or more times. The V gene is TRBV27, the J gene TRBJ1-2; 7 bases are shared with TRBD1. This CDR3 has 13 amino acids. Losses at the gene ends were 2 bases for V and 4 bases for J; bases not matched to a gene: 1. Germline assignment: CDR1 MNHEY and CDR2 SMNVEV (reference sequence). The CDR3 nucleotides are TGTGCCAGCAGTTTAAGACAGGGCTATGGCTACACCTTC. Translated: CASSLRQGYGYTF.

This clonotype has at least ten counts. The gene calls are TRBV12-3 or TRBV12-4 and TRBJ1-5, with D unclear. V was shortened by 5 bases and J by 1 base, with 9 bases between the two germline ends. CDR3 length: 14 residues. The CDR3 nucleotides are TGTGCCAGCAGTCCCACCGGAAGCAATCAGCCCCAGCATTTT. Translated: CASSPTGSNQPQHF.

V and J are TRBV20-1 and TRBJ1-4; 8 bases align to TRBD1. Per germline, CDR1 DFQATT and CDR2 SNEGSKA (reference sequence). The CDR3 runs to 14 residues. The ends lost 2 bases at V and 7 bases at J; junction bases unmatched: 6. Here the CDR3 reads CSARPGGYGEKLFF. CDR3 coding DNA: TGCAGTGCTAGACCAGGGGGCTATGGTGAAAAACTGTTTTTT.

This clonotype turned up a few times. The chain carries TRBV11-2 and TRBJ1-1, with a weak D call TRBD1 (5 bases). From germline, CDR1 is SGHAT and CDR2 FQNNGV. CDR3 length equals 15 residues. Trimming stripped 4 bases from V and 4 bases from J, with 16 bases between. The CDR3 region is CASSSGPLGATEAFF. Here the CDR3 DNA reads TGTGCCAGCAGCTCCGGACCATTAGGGGCCACTGAAGCTTTCTTT.

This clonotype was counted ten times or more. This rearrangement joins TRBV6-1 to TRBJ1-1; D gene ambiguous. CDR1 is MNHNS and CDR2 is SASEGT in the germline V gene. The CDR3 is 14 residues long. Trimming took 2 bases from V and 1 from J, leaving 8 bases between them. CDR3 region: CASSETVANTEAFF. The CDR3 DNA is TGTGCCAGCAGTGAAACAGTTGCGAACACTGAAGCTTTCTTT.

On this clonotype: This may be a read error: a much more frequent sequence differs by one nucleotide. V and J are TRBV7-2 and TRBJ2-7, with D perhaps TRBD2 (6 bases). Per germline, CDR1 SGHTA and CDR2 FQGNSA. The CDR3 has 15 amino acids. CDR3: CASSLGTGATYERYF. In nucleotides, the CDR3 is TGTGCCAGCAGCTTAGGAACGGGAGCCACCTACGAGCGGTACTTC. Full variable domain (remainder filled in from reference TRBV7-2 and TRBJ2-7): GAGVSQSPSNKVTEKGKDVELRCDPISGHTALYWYRQSLGQGLEFLIYFQGNSAPDKSGLPSDRFSAERTGGSVSTLTIQRTQQEDSAVYLCASSLGTGATYERYFGPGTRLTVT.

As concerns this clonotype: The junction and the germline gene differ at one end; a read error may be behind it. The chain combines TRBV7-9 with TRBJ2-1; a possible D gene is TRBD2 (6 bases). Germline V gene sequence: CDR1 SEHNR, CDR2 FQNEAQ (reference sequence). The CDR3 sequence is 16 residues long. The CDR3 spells CASSLVSGWRVNEQFF. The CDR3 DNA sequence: TGTGCCAGCAGTTTAGTCTCCGGGTGGAGGGTCAATGAGCAGTTCTTC.

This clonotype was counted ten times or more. CDR3 sequence reads: CASSLAGGGEAFF. DNA of the CDR3: TGTGCCAGCAGCTTAGCGGGGGGAGGTGAAGCTTTCTTT. V gene TRBV11-2 combines with J gene TRBJ1-1, with D perhaps matching TRBD1 (5 bases). The CDR3 length is 13 residues. Trimming took off 1 base at V and 7 bases at J, with 10 bases between the two ends. Germline assignment: CDR1 SGHAT and CDR2 FQNNGV.

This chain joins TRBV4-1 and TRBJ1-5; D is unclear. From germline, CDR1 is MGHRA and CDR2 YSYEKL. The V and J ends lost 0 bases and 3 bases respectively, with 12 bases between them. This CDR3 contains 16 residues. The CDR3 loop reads CASSQDEGRYNQPQHF. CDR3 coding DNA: TGCGCCAGCAGCCAAGATGAAGGGCGATACAATCAGCCCCAGCATTTT.

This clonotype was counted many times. The CDR3 nucleotides read TGCAGTGCCGGCCGGCAGGCTAGCACAGATACGCAGTATTTT. Translation gives CSAGRQASTDTQYF. The genes are TRBV20-1 and TRBJ2-3; D unresolved. This CDR3 comprises 14 residues. Deletions cut 6 bases from V and 0 bases from J, with 13 bases between. Germline CDR1 DFQATT, CDR2 SNEGSKA (reference sequence).

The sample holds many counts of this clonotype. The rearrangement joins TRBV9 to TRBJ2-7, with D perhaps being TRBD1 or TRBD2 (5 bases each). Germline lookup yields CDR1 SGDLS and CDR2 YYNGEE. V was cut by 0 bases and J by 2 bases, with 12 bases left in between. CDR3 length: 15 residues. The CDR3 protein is CASSVGGDGTYEQYF. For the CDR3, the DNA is TGTGCCAGCAGCGTAGGAGGGGACGGGACCTACGAGCAGTACTTC.

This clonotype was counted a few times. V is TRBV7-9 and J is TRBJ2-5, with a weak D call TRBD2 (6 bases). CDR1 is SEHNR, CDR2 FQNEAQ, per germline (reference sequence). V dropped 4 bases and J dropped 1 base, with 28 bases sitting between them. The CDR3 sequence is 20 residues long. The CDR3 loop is CASSSSTNSPWERVQETQYF. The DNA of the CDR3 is TGTGCCAGCAGCTCAAGTACCAATTCACCCTGGGAGCGGGTCCAAGAGACCCAGTACTTC.

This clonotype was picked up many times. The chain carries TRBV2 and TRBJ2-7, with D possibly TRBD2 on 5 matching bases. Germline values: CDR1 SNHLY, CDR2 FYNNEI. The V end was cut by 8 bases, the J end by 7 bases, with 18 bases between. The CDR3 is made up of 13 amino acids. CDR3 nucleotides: TGTGCCAGCCGATCAGACGGGGAGAGGGAGCAGTACTTC. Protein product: CASRSDGEREQYF.

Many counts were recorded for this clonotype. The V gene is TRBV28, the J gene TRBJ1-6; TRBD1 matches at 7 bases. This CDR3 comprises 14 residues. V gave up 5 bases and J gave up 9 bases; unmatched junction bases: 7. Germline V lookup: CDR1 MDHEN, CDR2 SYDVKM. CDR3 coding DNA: TGTGCCAGCAGTAAGGTCAGGGGGAGTTCACCCCTCCACTTT. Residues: CASSKVRGSSPLHF.

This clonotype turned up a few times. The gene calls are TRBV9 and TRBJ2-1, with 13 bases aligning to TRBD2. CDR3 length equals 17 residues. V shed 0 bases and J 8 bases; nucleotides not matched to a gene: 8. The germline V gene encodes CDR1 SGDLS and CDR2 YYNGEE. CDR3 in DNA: TGTGCCAGCAGCGTAGCGACCGGGACTAGCGGGGTAGATGAGCAGTTCTTC. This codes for CASSVATGTSGVDEQFF. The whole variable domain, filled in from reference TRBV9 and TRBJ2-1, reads DSGVTQTPKHLITATGQRVTLRCSPRSGDLSVYWYQQSLDQGLQFLIQYYNGEERAKGNILERFSAQQFPDLHSELNLSSLELGDSALYFCASSVATGTSGVDEQFFGPGTRLTVL.

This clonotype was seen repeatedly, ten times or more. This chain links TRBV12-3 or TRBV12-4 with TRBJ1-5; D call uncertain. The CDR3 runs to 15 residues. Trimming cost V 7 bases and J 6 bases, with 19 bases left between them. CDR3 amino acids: CASTPRPGVGQPQHF. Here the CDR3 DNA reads TGTGCCAGCACCCCAAGACCCGGGGTGGGTCAGCCCCAGCATTTT.

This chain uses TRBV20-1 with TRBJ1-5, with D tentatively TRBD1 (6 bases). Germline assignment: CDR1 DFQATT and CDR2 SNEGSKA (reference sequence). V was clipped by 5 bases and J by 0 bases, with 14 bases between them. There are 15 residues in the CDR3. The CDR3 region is CSASRQGNSNQPQHF. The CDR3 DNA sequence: TGCAGTGCTTCTCGGCAGGGGAATAGCAATCAGCCCCAGCATTTT.

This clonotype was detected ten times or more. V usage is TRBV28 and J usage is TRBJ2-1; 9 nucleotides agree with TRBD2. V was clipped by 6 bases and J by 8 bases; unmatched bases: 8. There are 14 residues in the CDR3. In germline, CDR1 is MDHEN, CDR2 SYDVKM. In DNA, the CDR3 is TGTGCCAGCAGCCTCGACTTAGCGGGAGATGAGCAGTTCTTC. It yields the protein CASSLDLAGDEQFF.